This T cell receptor beta chain was profiled in a study of cytomegalovirus exposure and HLA in healthy donors (dated by TCRdb to 2017 to 2019). For context, the study as a whole: An earlier analysis of several hundred of the donors reported about 300 Gb of sequence data and 117 million unique TCR beta sequences obtained from 150 million to 200 million T cells. A separate validation cohort of some 130 different subjects was used in addition to the 666-subject first cohort. To predict cytomegalovirus infection status, the study combined high-throughput TCR immunosequencing, statistical association of individual TCRs with disease status, and machine learning. Class I and class II HLA loci were covered by the typing at four-digit resolution. A later analysis re-analyzed previously published TCR beta repertoires from approximately 700 donors and added high-resolution HLA genotyping to study TCR occurrence patterns. An earlier analysis of more than 450 of the donors used high-throughput TCR beta sequencing to judge whether each TCR beta V gene segment behaved as functional or pseudogenic. The study was designed to test whether signatures of past pathogen exposure could be identified by cataloging public T cell receptors. Across some 400 genotyped donors of the cohort, an average of approximately 200,000 unique TCR beta nucleotide sequences per donor were sequenced, and 15% to 20% of those sequences were non-productive. A later genetic analysis used genome-wide SNP genotypes for about 65% of the 666 donors, treating that subset as a discovery cohort. Rather than using new phenotypic data, the later analysis identified candidate immune exposures from TCR beta sequences and from how often those sequences occurred across donors. The study used immunosequencing to profile the T cell repertoires of under 700 subjects and linked those repertoires to cytomegalovirus serostatus. Of the 350 to 400 genotyped donors, over 70% fell in the genetic ancestry cluster associated with self-reported Caucasian donors. Every repertoire in the discovery cohort had been generated on one and the same sequencing platform. Alongside the repertoire data, information on donor age, sex, ethnicity and CMV serostatus was compiled. Typing coverage differed by locus: A, B, C, DRB1 and DQB1 were typed in about 620-640 donors, DQA1 in roughly 500, DPA1 in roughly 590, and DPB1 in 472. An early release that covered 500 to 800 HLA-typed donors contained about 290 gigabases of sequencing data and about 84 million unique TCR sequences. Roughly five DR-DQ haplotypes were handled as single units for association and clustering, since linkage in the cohort was strong. The paper's findings and limits, for the study overall: Because counts were too low, 15 to 20 rarely observed V segments, including chromosome 9 orphons, were excluded from the earlier analysis of several hundred of the donors. Roughly uniform sequencing depth across donors was assumed in presence/absence analyses, although this assumption may not hold. V-gene and J-gene trimming of TCR beta chains was associated with a missense DCLRE1C variant in a later genetic analysis, and the association was replicated in an independent cohort. The authors suggested that the approach could potentially be generalized to other disease states and immunological phenotypes. The classifier was reported to diagnose cytomegalovirus status with high specificity and sensitivity in both the original and validation cohorts. Broadly in line with IMGT annotations, most TCR beta V segments showed up in productive rearrangements about 90% or about 30% of the time in an earlier analysis of 587 of the donors. This cohort had only TCR beta chains sequenced, and the lack of alpha or paired-chain data limited which features could be detected. Most TCR sequences were observed very rarely across donors, whereas some public TCRs were present in many individuals. A later analysis found that HLA-associated TCR beta chains were more clonally expanded and had lower generation probabilities than equally common non-associated chains. HLA typing was unavailable for some donors at each locus, so association tests used only the typed subset. According to a later analysis, most CMV-associated TCR beta chains appeared to be HLA-restricted, and the HLA associations seemed to be driven largely by CMV exposure. In vitro tests confirmed that a few of the cytomegalovirus-associated TCR beta chains recognize cytomegalovirus antigens. Compared with the 666-donor mean, donors in an Asian-associated ancestry cluster had fewer N-insertions in productive TCRs, according to a later genetic analysis. The study gave a list of under 200 TCR beta chains associated with cytomegalovirus. A further reported finding was that TCR beta sequences accurately predicted the HLA-A and HLA-B alleles for most subjects in the first cohort. In a later analysis, TCR association rates were found to vary across HLA loci, with the most associated TCRs seen for DRB1 alleles and the fewest for HLA-C alleles. For the cohort, immune exposure information was limited to CMV serostatus. When HLA alleles, especially DR and DQ, strongly co-occurred, TCR associations were difficult to assign to individual alleles. A cluster of highly shared sequence variants was judged likely to be a technical artifact of the sequencing pipeline. According to a later analysis, parvovirus B19, influenza, CMV and Epstein-Barr virus appeared linked to several top co-occurrence clusters. Correlated functional status among segregating V segments might be attributable to linkage disequilibrium, but an unknown experimental factor could not be ruled out. At a false discovery rate of 0.05, a later analysis linked 15,000 to 20,000 TCR beta sequences to specific HLA alleles.

In total, around 600 healthy bone marrow donors made up the cohort. Cohort members were all nominally healthy when sampled, although unrecorded immune exposures were likely present. The donor tested CMV seronegative and was one of the 352 seronegative cohort members. A peripheral blood sample was collected from each donor, and TCR beta sequencing was performed on peripheral blood mononuclear cells. Genomic DNA was extracted from the blood cell samples with the Qiagen DNeasy Blood Extraction Kit. Note on this clone: Its antigen specificity is not known. Base qualities are not recorded, but no much larger clone differs from it by a single base.

The library was produced with the immunoSEQ multiplex PCR assay. The multiplex PCR relied on a mix of 60 forward primers for TCR Vbeta segments and 13 reverse primers for TCR Jbeta segments. A multiplex PCR assay on genomic DNA amplified the CDR3 region of rearranged TCR beta genes. On the Illumina HiSeq System, the amplified TCR beta libraries were sequenced as 87-base-pair reads. Per the authors' processing: Across the 500 to 700 repertoires, a later analysis counted around 80 million unique TCR beta chains, roughly 11 million of which were shared by at least two donors. Raw reads were error-corrected and collapsed into unique sequences by a nearest-neighbor algorithm in which closely related sequences were merged to remove PCR and sequencing errors. V, D and J gene segments were assigned by aligning CDR3 sequences to IMGT reference sequences. Each retained sequence needed at least a six-nucleotide match to both a V gene segment and a J gene segment. Rearrangements were called productive when the CDR3 lacked stop codons and stayed in frame with V and J; all others were non-productive. CDR3 was defined according to IMGT convention as the region running from the second conserved V-encoded cysteine to the conserved J-encoded phenylalanine. In an earlier analysis of more than 550 of the donors, sequences lacking an unambiguous match to a single V gene segment were excluded. An earlier analysis of about 590 of the donors classified V segments as functional when productive rearrangements were above 56.7% and as segregating when the standard deviation between donors was above 5%. A statistical classification framework was built for diagnosing cytomegalovirus status from the catalog of TCR beta chain sequences. In a later analysis, TCR nucleotide sequences were compared against IMGT/GENE-DB human TR gene sequences so that V and J genes could be assigned. Using the TCRdist pipeline, a later analysis assigned CDR3 sequences along with most-parsimonious VDJ recombination scenarios. A later analysis defined each TCR beta chain by its CDR3 amino acid sequence plus V-gene family, and excluded reads lacking a unique V-gene family. In a later analysis, a few hundred highly shared, low-generation-probability nucleotide sequences were removed to address suspected cross-contamination and a sequencing artifact. In a later analysis, a clonal expansion index for each public chain was calculated from normalized within-repertoire ranks of inferred template counts. In a later analysis, generation probabilities were computed with a VDJ recombination model fitted to out-of-frame rearrangements, and the resulting probabilities were checked against IGoR. In a later analysis, TCR-TCR, TCR-HLA and TCR-CMV co-occurrence was scored with hypergeometric tests, and a repertoire-size bias correction was applied to TCR pairs. False discovery rates were estimated in a later analysis by permuting HLA or CMV assignments 20 times. In a later analysis, co-occurring TCRs were grouped using DBSCAN, with TCRdist sequence similarity added in when clustering inside HLA-allele-positive subsets. Repertoires with fewer than 30,000 or more than 120,000 public chains, plus five repertoires with anomalous nucleotide sharing, were excluded from co-occurrence clustering. TCRdb provides this immuneACCESS table in a form limited to in-frame rearrangements. Some clones are lacking; in checked studies, under half of them reflect an unresolved V gene, and why the rest are absent is not known. V and J calls and clone size are copied from that table; D and trimming were computed from the DNA. The sample table lists approximately 130,000 clones, about 79% of them with a count of one. In total, the top ten clones hold roughly 3% of the sample.

This TCR was sampled from a man aged 45 to 65 in good health and CMV-seronegative. Sequenced: PBMCs.

This receptor has the CDR3 CASSPPEGFGANVLTF. The bases are TGCGCCAGCAGCCCGCCAGAGGGTTTCGGGGCCAACGTCCTGACTTTC. This receptor chain uses TRBV5-1 and TRBJ2-6; the D gene is perhaps TRBD2, from 5 matching bases. The trim is 4 bases for V and 4 bases for J, with a gap of 15 bases between the germline ends. The germline V gene supplies CDR1 SGHRS and CDR2 YFSETQ. The CDR3 measures 16 amino acids from cysteine to phenylalanine. This entry keeps only the CDR3 DNA: 48 bases, framed from base 1.